The 5 T cell receptor beta chains listed next were all sequenced from one sample in a study of T cells in Graves' hyperthyroidism and ophthalmopathy. Amplification yielded TCR beta CDR3 regions, with RNA transcripts as the source. During a first-round RT-PCR of the TCR CDR3, the HTBI primer set was used. TCRdb processed the multiplex PCR reads anew with MiXCR; each CDR3 protein has one entry. The sample gives about 590,000 distinct CDR3 sequences, around 16% of which show up once; under 8% is in the top ten. Sequenced input: blood. These receptors came from a woman aged 25 to 39 with Graves' hyperthyroidism.

The chain uses TRBV4-1 and TRBJ2-6; the D gene is possibly TRBD1 (6 bases). V was shortened by 7 bases and J by 2 bases, with 21 bases between the two germline ends. This CDR3 is 18 amino acids long. CDR1 and CDR2 (germline): MGHRA, YSYEKL. The CDR3 loop reads CASTESQGRSAGANVLTF. CDR3 sequence (DNA): TGCGCCAGCACCGAGAGCCAGGGGCGTTCAGCTGGGGCCAACGTCCTGACTTTC.

This clonotype was detected many times. In DNA, the CDR3 is TGTGCCAGCAGTTGGGCAGACAATCAGCCCCAGCATTTT. Translating it yields CASSWADNQPQHF. This sequence joins TRBV6-1 and TRBJ1-5; no firm D call. V dropped 5 bases and J dropped 3 bases, with 8 bases sitting between them. The CDR3 has 13 residues. Germline lookup yields CDR1 MNHNS and CDR2 SASEGT.

This clonotype came up a few times. This sequence joins TRBV30 and TRBJ2-2; D is uncertain. CDR1 is GTSNPN, CDR2 SVGIG, per germline (reference sequence). This CDR3 region has 12 residues. The V and J ends lost 2 bases and 7 bases respectively, with 8 bases between them. CDR3 DNA: TGTGCCTGGAGTTTGTTAGGCGGGGAGCTGTTTTTT. Translation: CAWSLLGGELFF.

The rearrangement uses TRBV27 and TRBJ2-7; 7 bases match TRBD2. The CDR3 is 13 amino acids. Germline lookup yields CDR1 MNHEY and CDR2 SMNVEV (reference sequence). The trim removed 8 bases at V and 3 bases at J, leaving 7 bases unmatched. CDR3 DNA sequence: TGTGCCAGCGGGGAGGGGTCGGGCTACGAGCAGTACTTC. Encoded protein: CASGEGSGYEQYF.

This chain connects TRBV6-1 to TRBJ2-5; 9 bases fit TRBD2. CDR3 size: 15 residues. Per the germline V gene, CDR1 is MNHNS and CDR2 is SASEGT. V lost 5 bases and J lost 5; bases outside the gene matches: 9. CDR3 loop: CASSTLAGYGETQYF. CDR3 bases: TGTGCCAGCAGTACCCTAGCGGGGTACGGCGAGACCCAGTACTTC.